The 30 T cell receptor beta chains in this list originate from one sample, sequenced in a study of T cell clonality in common variable immunodeficiency. The table came from immunoSEQ multiplex PCR; TCRdb's copy has only in-frame clones and leaves some out. In total the sample includes approximately 52,000 clones, none of them seen once. The sample taken for sequencing was peripheral blood mononuclear cells. The receptors were gathered from a person between 18 and 70 years old in good health.

There are many counts of this clone. The sequence runs out 3 residues before the end of the CDR3; the remainder is reconstructed from the germline J gene. The gene calls are TRBV30 and TRBJ2-3; 8 nucleotides match TRBD2. This CDR3 has 14 amino acids. With 0 bases clipped from V and 2 bases from J, the junction kept 1 base outside the gene matches. CDR1 is GTSNPN, CDR2 SVGIG, per germline (reference sequence). The CDR3 here is CAWSVAGDTDTQYF. Partial CDR3 DNA: TGTGCCTGGAGTGTAGCGGGAGACACAGATACG.

This clone was seen repeatedly, ten times or more. The DNA ends 3 residues before the CDR3 does, and the rest of the CDR3 is filled in from the germline J gene. This chain connects TRBV19 to TRBJ2-7; no definite D call. V was shortened by 4 bases and J by 0 bases, with 16 bases between the two germline ends. CDR1 is LNHDA and CDR2 is SQIVND in the germline V gene (reference sequence). The CDR3 length is 16 residues. The CDR3 loop is CASSNAGGTSSYEQYF. The part of the CDR3 DNA that was read is TGTGCCAGTAGTAATGCCGGCGGTACGAGCTCCTACGAG.

This clone was observed many times. The CDR3 extends 3 residues past the end of the read, so its final part is completed from the germline J gene. V is TRBV7-3 and J is TRBJ2-1; D is undetermined. The germline CDR1 and CDR2 sequences are SGHTA and FQGTGA. The length of the CDR3 is 13 residues. V lost 0 bases and J 3 bases, leaving 3 bases between the germline ends. This chain's CDR3 is CASSLTSYNEQFF. CDR3 DNA, as far as it was read: TGTGCCAGCAGCTTAACTAGCTACAATGAG. The full variable domain, in which reference TRBV7-3 and TRBJ2-1 provide the parts outside the CDR3, is GAGVSQTPSNKVTEKGKYVELRCDPISGHTALYWYRQSLGQGPEFLIYFQGTGAADDSGLPNDRFFAVRPEGSVSTLKIQRTERGDSAVYLCASSLTSYNEQFFGPGTRLTVL.

This clone was seen many times. CDR3 DNA, as far as it was read: TGTGCCAGCAGTTCGGGACTCCGCCTGGGCTCCTACGAG. Protein sequence: CASSSGLRLGSYE. The complete CDR3 protein is CASSSGLRLGSYEQYF. The rearrangement links TRBV6-2 or TRBV6-3 to TRBJ2-7; possibly TRBD2 for D (6 bases). The read falls 3 residues short of the CDR3 end, and the missing part is taken from the germline J gene. Germline loops: CDR1 MNHEY, CDR2 SVGEGT. This CDR3 spans 16 amino acids. Trimming stripped 4 bases from V and 0 bases from J, with 16 bases between.

The table lists this clone with a few counts. The CDR3 end lies 3 residues beyond the end of the read and is filled in from the germline J gene. The chain recombines TRBV2 with TRBJ2-3; the D gene is possibly TRBD2 (5 bases). The CDR3 is 15 residues long. The V and J ends lost 4 bases and 4 bases respectively, with 15 bases between them. The germline gives CDR1 SNHLY, CDR2 FYNNEI. CDR3 amino acids: CASSVALAGADTQYF. The part of the CDR3 DNA that was read is TGTGCCAGCAGTGTGGCCCTCGCGGGCGCAGATACG. The variable domain in full, with the rest retrieved from reference TRBV2 and TRBJ2-3, is EPEVTQTPSHQVTQMGQEVILRCVPISNHLYFYWYRQILGQKVEFLVSFYNNEISEKSEIFDDQFSVERPDGSNFTLKIRSTKLEDSAMYFCASSVALAGADTQYFGPGTRLTVL.

Points on this clone: The read halts 3 residues ahead of the CDR3 end, with the missing end drawn from the germline J gene. The rearrangement joins TRBV7-2 to TRBJ2-7; 10 bases agree with TRBD2. Germline values: CDR1 SGHTA, CDR2 FQGNSA. Trimming cost V 5 bases and J 4 bases; bases outside gene matches: 8. The CDR3 spans 15 residues. The covered CDR3 bases are TGTGCCAGCAGCCTACTAGCGGGAAATCCTTACGAG. This gives the protein CASSLLAGNPYE. The full CDR3 reads CASSLLAGNPYEQYF.

This clone showed up just a few times. From the germline J gene comes the end of the CDR3, since the read stops 3 residues before it. The chain employs TRBV19 and TRBJ2-2; TRBD2 agrees at 8 bases. The germline gives CDR1 LNHDA, CDR2 SQIVND (reference sequence). This CDR3 is 18 amino acids long. The J segment lost 3 bases and the V segment lost 3 bases, leaving 12 bases of the junction unmatched. The CDR3 is CASSIRIFGLADTGELFF. CDR3 bases read: TGTGCCAGTAGTATTAGGATCTTCGGACTAGCAGACACCGGGGAG.

Ten or more counts support this clone. This CDR3 reads CASSLDLARDTQYF. The CDR3 DNA, read in part, is TGTGCCAGCAGCTTGGATCTTGCGAGAGATACG. The gene calls are TRBV5-4 and TRBJ2-3; unclear D gene. The read falls 3 residues short of the CDR3 end, and the missing part is taken from the germline J gene. Germline assignment: CDR1 SGHNT and CDR2 YYREEE (reference sequence). The CDR3 is 14 amino acids. V lost 0 bases, J lost 5 bases, and 10 bases lay in between.

This clone occurred many times. The read terminates 3 residues before the CDR3 end, so the remaining end is supplied by the germline J gene. The chain carries TRBV30 and TRBJ2-1, with 10 positions matching TRBD2. In germline, CDR1 is GTSNPN, CDR2 SVGIG (reference sequence). This CDR3 contains 18 residues. V was clipped by 0 bases and J by 3 bases; unmatched bases: 11. The covered CDR3 bases are TGTGCCTGGAGTGTAAAGGTGGGGCTAGCGGGAGTCTACAATGAG. Translating it yields CAWSVKVGLAGVYNE. In full, the CDR3 is CAWSVKVGLAGVYNEQFF.

This clone occurred many times. The read comes to an end 3 residues before the CDR3 does, leaving the germline J gene to fill in the end. This sequence joins TRBV9 and TRBJ2-5; D gene unclear. The CDR3 contains 14 residues. Germline CDR1 and CDR2: SGDLS and YYNGEE. The V end lost 3 bases, the J end lost 5 bases, and 14 bases lay between the germline ends. CDR3 sequence: CASSAAPPRETQYF. CDR3 DNA, as far as it was read: TGTGCCAGCAGCGCCGCCCCCCCCAGGGAGACC.

This clone has ten or more counts. Read data end 3 residues before the CDR3 end; the end is taken from the germline J gene. The rearrangement uses TRBV5-1 and TRBJ1-3, with D possibly TRBD1 on 6 matching bases. Germline V gene sequence: CDR1 SGHRS, CDR2 YFSETQ. V lost 5 bases and J 0 bases, leaving 21 bases between the germline ends. CDR3 length: 18 amino acids. Incomplete CDR3 DNA: TGCGCCAGCAGTTTTTCGTACGGGGGGGCCAACTCTGGAAACACC. It encodes CASSFSYGGANSGNT. The whole CDR3 sequence reads CASSFSYGGANSGNTIYF.

This clone was recorded many times. Read coverage stops 3 residues before the CDR3 terminus; the germline J gene supplies the remainder. The chain joins TRBV5-1 to TRBJ2-5, with TRBD1 identical over 9 bases. CDR1 is SGHRS, CDR2 YFSETQ, per germline. Trimming removed 1 base from V and 7 bases from J; junction bases left unmatched: 5. This CDR3 contains 14 residues. CDR3 sequence: CASSLLQGAGTQYF. Partial CDR3 DNA: TGCGCCAGCAGCTTGCTACAGGGGGCCGGGACC.

This clone was observed at least ten times. The observed sequence ends 3 residues before the CDR3 terminus, with the missing tail filled in from the germline J gene. The rearrangement uses TRBV23-1 and TRBJ2-7, with a tentative D call TRBD1 (5 bases). TRBV23-1 is known as an ORF, though its function is uncertain. The CDR3 consists of 15 residues. With 3 bases removed from V and 2 bases from J, the gap between germline ends came to 14 bases. The sequenced CDR3 bases are TGCGCCAGCAGTCACCAGGGAATCCCAGCCTACGAG. It specifies CASSHQGIPAYE. The CDR3, in full, reads CASSHQGIPAYEQYF.

This clone was found many times. The read falls 3 residues short of the CDR3 end, and the missing part is taken from the germline J gene. The chain joins TRBV7-8 to TRBJ2-1; 9 bases line up with TRBD2. This CDR3 has 15 amino acids. In germline, CDR1 is SGHVS, CDR2 FQNEAQ. Trimming removed 1 base from V and 7 bases from J; junction bases left unmatched: 5. The CDR3 bases that were read are TGTGCCAGCAGCTTAGTTAGCGGGAGAGCGAATGAG. Translated, it gives CASSLVSGRANE. The entire CDR3 reads CASSLVSGRANEQFF. The full variable domain, completed using reference TRBV7-8 and TRBJ2-1, is GAGVSQSPRYKVAKRGQDVALRCDPISGHVSLFWYQQALGQGPEFLTYFQNEAQLDKSGLPSDRFFAERPEGSVSTLKIQRTQQEDSAVYLCASSLVSGRANEQFFGPGTRLTVL.

This clone was recorded at least ten times. The CDR3 extends 3 residues past the end of the read, so its final part is completed from the germline J gene. The chain combines TRBV18 with TRBJ2-7; no clear D. CDR1 KGHSH and CDR2 LQKENI come from the germline V gene. The CDR3 has 13 residues. Trimming stripped 1 base from V and 3 bases from J, with 7 bases between. The CDR3 loop is CASSPRQNYEQYF. CDR3 DNA (partial): TGTGCCAGCTCACCACGGCAGAACTACGAG.

This clone was seen a few times. The read halts 3 residues ahead of the CDR3 end, with the missing end drawn from the germline J gene. V is TRBV7-9 and J is TRBJ1-1; the D gene is possibly TRBD1 (5 bases). Germline CDR1 SEHNR, CDR2 FQNEAQ (reference sequence). CDR3 length equals 12 residues. Deletions cut 5 bases from V and 5 bases from J, with 9 bases between. CDR3 bases read: TGTGCCAGCAGCCGGGGGGTAACTGAA. This translates into CASSRGVTE. The whole CDR3 protein is CASSRGVTEAFF.

This clone occurred a few times. Sequencing ends 3 residues short of the CDR3 end; the germline J gene provides the rest. V and J are TRBV19 and TRBJ2-3; 7 positions agree with TRBD1. This CDR3 spans 16 amino acids. Germline V gene lookup returns CDR1 LNHDA and CDR2 SQIVND (reference sequence). This CDR3 is CASSMDRKWVNQPQYF. CDR3 DNA (partial): TGTGCCAGTAGTATGGACAGGAAGTGGGTCAATCAGCCG.

This clone was detected ten times or more. The read comes to an end 3 residues before the CDR3 does, leaving the germline J gene to fill in the end. V is TRBV20-1 and J is TRBJ2-1, with TRBD2 as a possible D gene (6 bases). CDR1 is DFQATT, CDR2 SNEGSKA, per germline (reference sequence). Deletions cut 7 bases from V and 4 bases from J, with 20 bases between. This CDR3 has 15 amino acids. The sequenced part of the CDR3 DNA is TGCAGTGGTTTAGTCTCCGGGACTGTATACAATGAG. It is translated as CSGLVSGTVYNE. The CDR3 in full is CSGLVSGTVYNEQFF.

In this sample, this clone turned up many times. The observed sequence ends 3 residues before the CDR3 terminus, with the missing tail filled in from the germline J gene. The chain carries TRBV19 and TRBJ2-1; D perhaps matches TRBD1 (6 bases). With 9 bases removed from V and 5 bases from J, the gap between germline ends came to 23 bases. Germline V gene lookup returns CDR1 LNHDA and CDR2 SQIVND (reference sequence). This CDR3 contains 16 residues. The DNA read from the CDR3 is TGTGCCAGCAGATTGGGCCCCAGGGGCGGACACAATGAG. This codes for CASRLGPRGGHNE. The full CDR3 reads CASRLGPRGGHNEQFF.

This clone has at least ten counts. Read sequence stops 3 residues before the CDR3 end, and the germline J gene provides the missing end. The genes are TRBV7-3 and TRBJ2-2, with 10 bases fitting TRBD2. Germline trimming cut 5 bases from V and 3 bases from J; bases unmatched to any gene: 6. This CDR3 comprises 16 residues. Per germline, CDR1 SGHTA and CDR2 FQGTGA. The CDR3 is CASSRGTSVDTGELFF. The part of the CDR3 DNA that was read is TGTGCCAGCAGCCGCGGGACTAGCGTTGACACCGGGGAG.

This clone was seen ten or more times. Read data end 3 residues before the CDR3 end; the end is taken from the germline J gene. The chain is built from TRBV18 and TRBJ2-3; a possible D gene is TRBD1 (5 bases). Germline V gene data show CDR1 as KGHSH and CDR2 as LQKENI. The CDR3 loop spans 14 amino acids. The V gene lost 4 bases and the J gene lost 2 bases, with 10 bases spanning the gap. CDR3: CASSRGQNTDTQYF. CDR3 DNA, as far as it was read: TGTGCCAGCTCACGCGGACAAAACACAGATACG.

This clone was seen more than once but under ten times. The read gets to within 3 residues of the CDR3 end, and the germline J gene fills in the rest. V gene TRBV19 combines with J gene TRBJ1-2; D not resolved. The CDR3 totals 17 residues. Germline values: CDR1 LNHDA, CDR2 SQIVND (reference sequence). The sequenced part of the CDR3 DNA is TGTGCCAGTAGTCGACTAGAACTCGTATCTAGCACAGATACC. Protein: CASSRLELVSSTDT. The entire CDR3 sequence reads CASSRLELVSSTDTYTF.

This clone was recorded at least ten times. The read comes to an end 3 residues before the CDR3 does, leaving the germline J gene to fill in the end. The chain recombines TRBV19 with TRBJ1-2, with 7 positions matching TRBD1. The J segment lost 4 bases and the V segment lost 1 base, leaving 6 bases of the junction unmatched. This CDR3 comprises 15 residues. Germline V gene lookup returns CDR1 LNHDA and CDR2 SQIVND (reference sequence). The chain's CDR3 is CASSIAGTDTYGYTF. The CDR3 bases that were read are TGTGCCAGTAGTATAGCTGGGACAGACACCTATGGC.

This clone has a count of ten or more. The read stops 3 residues short of the end of the CDR3; the missing end is completed from the germline J gene. The genes are TRBV13 and TRBJ2-7; possibly TRBD1 for D (5 bases). Germline loops: CDR1 PRHDT, CDR2 FYEKMQ (reference sequence). The CDR3 consists of 15 residues. Trimming pared 4 bases from V and 2 bases from J, leaving 15 bases between. The part of the CDR3 DNA that was read is TGTGCCAGCAGCTCAAGATTCCAGGGCACCTACGAG. This gives the protein CASSSRFQGTYE. The entire CDR3 sequence reads CASSSRFQGTYEQYF. The complete variable domain, with remaining parts taken from reference TRBV13 and TRBJ2-7, reads AAGVIQSPRHLIKEKRETATLKCYPIPRHDTVYWYQQGPGQDPQFLISFYEKMQSDKGSIPDRFSAQQFSDYHSELNMSSLELGDSALYFCASSSRFQGTYEQYFGPGTRLTVT.

Note on this clone: The junction departs from germline at one end; a sequencing error may be responsible. The sequenced fragment ends 3 residues before the CDR3 boundary, so the rest is inferred from the germline J gene. Within the sample, other DNA sequences also encode this same CDR3. This chain connects TRBV13 to TRBJ1-3; D is perhaps TRBD1 (5 bases). Germline V lookup: CDR1 PRHDT, CDR2 FYEKMQ (reference sequence). This CDR3 spans 14 amino acids. This CDR3 reads CASTLGGTGNTIYF. The DNA read from the CDR3 is TGTGCCAGTACTCTGGGGGGGACTGGAAACACA.

This clone was recorded many times. The CDR3 is cut off 3 residues early in the read; its end comes from the germline J gene. The chain employs TRBV12-3 or TRBV12-4 and TRBJ2-1; 10 bases match TRBD2. Trimming removed 5 bases from V and 8 bases from J; junction bases left unmatched: 6. The CDR3 runs to 14 residues. CDR3 protein: CASSTSGVGHEQFF. The sequenced part of the CDR3 DNA is TGTGCCAGCAGTACTAGCGGGGTGGGGCATGAG.

This clone was detected many times. The CDR3 is cut off 3 residues early in the read; its end comes from the germline J gene. V gene TRBV5-6 combines with J gene TRBJ2-3; D call uncertain. Trimming took 2 bases from V and 5 from J, leaving 12 bases between them. The CDR3 is made up of 14 amino acids. Germline assignment: CDR1 SGHDT and CDR2 YYEEEE. CDR3 amino acids: CASSFVPRVDTQYF. CDR3 DNA, as far as it was read: TGTGCCAGCAGCTTTGTACCTCGGGTAGATACG.

The sample holds many counts of this clone. The DNA ends 3 residues before the CDR3 does, and the rest of the CDR3 is filled in from the germline J gene. This chain uses TRBV30 with TRBJ1-5; 7 nucleotides align to TRBD1. CDR1 is GTSNPN and CDR2 is SVGIG in the germline V gene (reference sequence). V lost 8 bases and J lost 1; bases outside the gene matches: 2. This CDR3 is 12 amino acids long. The CDR3 is CAGGQSNQPQHF. The covered CDR3 bases are TGTGCCGGGGGACAGAGCAATCAGCCC.

This clone was recorded many times. The CDR3 is cut off 3 residues early in the read; its end comes from the germline J gene. The chain recombines TRBV7-2 with TRBJ2-7, with a tentative D call TRBD2 (6 bases). This CDR3 region has 15 residues. Trimming left V 5 bases short and J 4 bases short, with 18 bases between. CDR1 SGHTA and CDR2 FQGNSA come from the germline V gene. The sequenced part of the CDR3 DNA is TGTGCCAGCAGCCTCATGGGGGGACCATTATACGAG. As protein: CASSLMGGPLYE. The whole CDR3 sequence reads CASSLMGGPLYEQYF.

This clone was seen at least ten times. From the germline J gene comes the end of the CDR3, since the read stops 3 residues before it. This rearrangement joins TRBV5-6 to TRBJ1-1; D may be TRBD1 (5 bases). Germline V lookup: CDR1 SGHDT, CDR2 YYEEEE. V was cut by 3 bases and J by 2 bases, with 14 bases left in between. This CDR3 contains 15 residues. The DNA read from the CDR3 is TGTGCCAGCAGCTGGGAAAGGGGAATAAACACTGAA. It yields the protein CASSWERGINTE. The entire CDR3 is CASSWERGINTEAFF.